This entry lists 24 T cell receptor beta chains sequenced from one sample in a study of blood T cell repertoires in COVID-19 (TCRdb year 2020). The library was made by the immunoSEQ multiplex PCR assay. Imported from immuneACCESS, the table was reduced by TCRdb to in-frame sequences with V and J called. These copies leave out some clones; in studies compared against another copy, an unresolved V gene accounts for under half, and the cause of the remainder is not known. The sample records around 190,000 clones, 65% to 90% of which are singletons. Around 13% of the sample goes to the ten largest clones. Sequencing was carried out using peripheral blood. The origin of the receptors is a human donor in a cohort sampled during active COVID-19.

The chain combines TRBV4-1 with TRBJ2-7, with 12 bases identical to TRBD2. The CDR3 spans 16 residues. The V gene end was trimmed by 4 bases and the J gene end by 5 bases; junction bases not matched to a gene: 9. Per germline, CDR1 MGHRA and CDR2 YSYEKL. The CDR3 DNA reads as TGCGCCAGCAGCCCCGATCCTAGCGGGAGGGCCGACGAGCAGTACTTC. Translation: CASSPDPSGRADEQYF.

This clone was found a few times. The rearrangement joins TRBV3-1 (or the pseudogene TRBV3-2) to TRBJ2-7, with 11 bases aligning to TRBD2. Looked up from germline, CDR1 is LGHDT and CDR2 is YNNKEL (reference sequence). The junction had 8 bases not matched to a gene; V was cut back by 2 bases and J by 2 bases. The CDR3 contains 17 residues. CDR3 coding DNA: TGTGCCAGCAGCCAAAGGGGACTAGCGGCCGTCCCCTACGAGCAGTACTTC. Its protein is CASSQRGLAAVPYEQYF.

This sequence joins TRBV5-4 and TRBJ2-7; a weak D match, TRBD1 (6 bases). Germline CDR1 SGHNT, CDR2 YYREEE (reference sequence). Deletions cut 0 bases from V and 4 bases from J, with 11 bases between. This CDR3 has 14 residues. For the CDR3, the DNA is TGTGCCAGCAGCTTGGCAGGGGATGTGTACGAGCAGTACTTC. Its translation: CASSLAGDVYEQYF. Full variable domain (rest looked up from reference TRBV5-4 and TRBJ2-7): ETGVTQSPTHLIKTRGQQVTLRCSSQSGHNTVSWYQQALGQGPQFIFQYYREEENGRGNFPPRFSGLQFPNYSSELNVNALELDDSALYLCASSLAGDVYEQYFGPGTRLTVT.

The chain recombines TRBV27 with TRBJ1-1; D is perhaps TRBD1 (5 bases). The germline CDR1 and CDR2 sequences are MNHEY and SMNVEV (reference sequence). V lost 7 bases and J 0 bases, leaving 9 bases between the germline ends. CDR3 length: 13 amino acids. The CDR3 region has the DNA TGTGCCAGCAAAACAGGTTTGAACACTGAAGCTTTCTTT. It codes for CASKTGLNTEAFF.

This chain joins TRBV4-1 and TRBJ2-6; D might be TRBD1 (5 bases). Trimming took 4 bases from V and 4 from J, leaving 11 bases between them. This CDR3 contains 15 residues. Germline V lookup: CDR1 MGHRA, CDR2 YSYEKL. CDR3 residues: CASSPRVMGANVLTF. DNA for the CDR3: TGCGCCAGCAGCCCCAGGGTGATGGGGGCCAACGTCCTGACTTTC.

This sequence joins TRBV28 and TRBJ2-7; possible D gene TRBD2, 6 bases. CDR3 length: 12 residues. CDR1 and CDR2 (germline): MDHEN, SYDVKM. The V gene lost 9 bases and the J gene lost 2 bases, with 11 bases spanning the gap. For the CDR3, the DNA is TGTGCCAGTTCAGGGAGGCCCTACGAGCAGTACTTC. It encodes CASSGRPYEQYF.

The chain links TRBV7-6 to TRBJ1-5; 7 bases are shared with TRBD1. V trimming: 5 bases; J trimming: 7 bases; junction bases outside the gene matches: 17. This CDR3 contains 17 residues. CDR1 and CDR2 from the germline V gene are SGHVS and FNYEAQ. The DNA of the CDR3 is TGTGCCAGCAGCCCCCGACAGGGTGGAGGTTCATACCAGCCCCAGCATTTT. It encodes CASSPRQGGGSYQPQHF.

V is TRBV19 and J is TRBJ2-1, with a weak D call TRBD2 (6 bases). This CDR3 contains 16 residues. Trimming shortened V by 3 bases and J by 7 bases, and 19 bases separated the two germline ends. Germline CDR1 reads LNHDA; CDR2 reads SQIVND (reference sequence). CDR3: CASSIVAGTGVNEQFF. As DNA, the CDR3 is TGTGCCAGTAGTATTGTTGCGGGGACTGGAGTAAATGAGCAGTTCTTC.

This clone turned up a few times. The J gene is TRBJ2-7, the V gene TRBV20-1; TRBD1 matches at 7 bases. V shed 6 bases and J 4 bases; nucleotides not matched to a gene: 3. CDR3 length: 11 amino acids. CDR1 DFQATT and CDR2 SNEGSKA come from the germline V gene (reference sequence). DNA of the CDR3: TGCAGTGCCCGGGGACAGTACGAGCAGTACTTC. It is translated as CSARGQYEQYF.

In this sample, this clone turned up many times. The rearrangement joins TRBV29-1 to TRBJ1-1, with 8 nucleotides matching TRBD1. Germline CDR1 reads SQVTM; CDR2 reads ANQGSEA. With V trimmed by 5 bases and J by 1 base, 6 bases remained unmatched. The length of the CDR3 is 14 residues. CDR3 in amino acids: CSVREGQGNTEAFF. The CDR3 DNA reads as TGCAGCGTTCGAGAAGGACAGGGGAACACTGAAGCTTTCTTT.

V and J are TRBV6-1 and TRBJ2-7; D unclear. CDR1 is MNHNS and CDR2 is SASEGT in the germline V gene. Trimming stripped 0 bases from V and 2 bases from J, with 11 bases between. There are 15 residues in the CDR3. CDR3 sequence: CASSEALKSPYEQYF. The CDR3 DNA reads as TGTGCCAGCAGTGAAGCGCTAAAGTCCCCCTACGAGCAGTACTTC.

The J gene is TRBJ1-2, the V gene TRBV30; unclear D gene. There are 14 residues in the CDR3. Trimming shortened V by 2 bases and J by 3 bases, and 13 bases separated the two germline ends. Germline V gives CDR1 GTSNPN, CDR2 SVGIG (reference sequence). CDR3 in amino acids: CAWSRPGEYYGYTF. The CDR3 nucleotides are TGTGCCTGGAGTCGTCCCGGGGAATACTATGGCTACACCTTC.

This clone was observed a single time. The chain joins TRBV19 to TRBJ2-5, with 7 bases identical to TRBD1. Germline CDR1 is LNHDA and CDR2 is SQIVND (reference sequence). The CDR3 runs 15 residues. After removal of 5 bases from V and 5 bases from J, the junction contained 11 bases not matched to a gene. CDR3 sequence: CASSPMTGLGETQYF. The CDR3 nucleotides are TGTGCCAGTAGTCCGATGACAGGGCTTGGGGAGACCCAGTACTTC.

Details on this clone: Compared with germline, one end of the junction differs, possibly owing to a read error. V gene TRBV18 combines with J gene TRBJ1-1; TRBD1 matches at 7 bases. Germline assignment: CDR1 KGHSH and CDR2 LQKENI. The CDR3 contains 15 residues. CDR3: CASSPLRQGNTEAFF. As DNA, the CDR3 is TGTGCCAGCTCTCCACTCCGACAGGGGAACACTGAAGCTTTCTTT.

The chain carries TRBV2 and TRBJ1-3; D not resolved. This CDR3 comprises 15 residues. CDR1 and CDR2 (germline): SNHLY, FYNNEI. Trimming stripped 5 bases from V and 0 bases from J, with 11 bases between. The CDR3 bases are TGTGCCAGCAGTTCGACATCCCGCTCTGGAAACACCATATATTTT. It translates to CASSSTSRSGNTIYF.

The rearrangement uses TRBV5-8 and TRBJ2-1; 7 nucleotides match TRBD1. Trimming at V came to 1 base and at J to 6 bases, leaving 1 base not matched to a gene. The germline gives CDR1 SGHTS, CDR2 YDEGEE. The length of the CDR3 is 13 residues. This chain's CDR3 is CASSLYRGNEQFF. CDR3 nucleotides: TGTGCCAGCAGCTTGTACAGGGGCAATGAGCAGTTCTTC.

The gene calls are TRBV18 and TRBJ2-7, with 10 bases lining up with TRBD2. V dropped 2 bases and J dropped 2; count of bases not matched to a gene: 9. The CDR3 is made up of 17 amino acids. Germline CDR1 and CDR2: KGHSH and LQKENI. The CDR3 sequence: CASSPITSGKRPYEQYF. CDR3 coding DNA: TGTGCCAGCTCACCAATCACTAGCGGGAAAAGACCCTACGAGCAGTACTTC.

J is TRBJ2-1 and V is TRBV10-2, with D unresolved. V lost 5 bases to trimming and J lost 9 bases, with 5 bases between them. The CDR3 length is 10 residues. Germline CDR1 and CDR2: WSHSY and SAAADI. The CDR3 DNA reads TGCGCCAGCAGTCAAGCTGAGCAGTTCTTC. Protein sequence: CASSQAEQFF.

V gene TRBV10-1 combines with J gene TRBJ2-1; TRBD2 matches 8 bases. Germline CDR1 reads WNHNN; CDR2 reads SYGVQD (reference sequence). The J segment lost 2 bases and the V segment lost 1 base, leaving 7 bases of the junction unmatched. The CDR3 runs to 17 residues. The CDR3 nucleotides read TGCGCCAGCAGTGAGTTCCGACTAGCGATAACCTACAATGAGCAGTTCTTC. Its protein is CASSEFRLAITYNEQFF.

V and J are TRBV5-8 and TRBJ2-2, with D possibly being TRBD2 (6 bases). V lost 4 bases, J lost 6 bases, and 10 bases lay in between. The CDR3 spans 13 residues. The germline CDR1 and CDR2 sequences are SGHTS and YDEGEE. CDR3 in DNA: TGTGCCAGCAGCACAAAGCGGGCCGGGGAGCTGTTTTTT. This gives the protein CASSTKRAGELFF.

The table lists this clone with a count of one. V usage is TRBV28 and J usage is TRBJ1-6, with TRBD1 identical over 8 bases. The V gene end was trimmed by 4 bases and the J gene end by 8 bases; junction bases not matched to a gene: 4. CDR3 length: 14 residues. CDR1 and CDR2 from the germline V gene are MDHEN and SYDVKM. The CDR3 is CASSSGGYDSPLHF. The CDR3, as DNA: TGTGCCAGCAGTTCAGGGGGCTACGATTCACCCCTCCACTTT.

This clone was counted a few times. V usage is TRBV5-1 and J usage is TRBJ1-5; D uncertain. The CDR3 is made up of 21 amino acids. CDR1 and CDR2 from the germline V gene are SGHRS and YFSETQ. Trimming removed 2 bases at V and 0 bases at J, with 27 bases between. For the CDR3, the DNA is TGCGCCAGCAGCTTCAGGTTAATGGGCTCAGAGCCTAAGTTTAGCAATCAGCCCCAGCATTTT. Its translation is CASSFRLMGSEPKFSNQPQHF.

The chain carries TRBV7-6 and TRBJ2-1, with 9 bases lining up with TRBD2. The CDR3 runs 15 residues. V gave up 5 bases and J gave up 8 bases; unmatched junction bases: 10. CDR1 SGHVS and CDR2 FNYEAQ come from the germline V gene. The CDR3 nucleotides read TGTGCCAGCAGCACCATAGCGGGGGCTACGGATGAGCAGTTCTTC. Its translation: CASSTIAGATDEQFF.

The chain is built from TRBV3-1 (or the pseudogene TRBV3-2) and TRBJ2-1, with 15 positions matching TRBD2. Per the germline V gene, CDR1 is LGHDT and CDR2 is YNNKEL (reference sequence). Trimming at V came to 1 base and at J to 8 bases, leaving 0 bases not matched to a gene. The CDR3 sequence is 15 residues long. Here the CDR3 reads CASSQGTSGRDEQFF. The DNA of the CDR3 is TGTGCCAGCAGCCAAGGGACTAGCGGGAGGGATGAGCAGTTCTTC.